Listed below are T cell receptor beta chains from one sample, sequenced in a study of T-cell reconstitution after alpha-beta-depleted transplantation in children. One entry per CDR3 protein, called by TCRdb with MiXCR from the PCR reads. The table shows some 240,000 distinct CDR3 sequences, with about 12% occurring only once. The material was PBMCs from the stem cell graft donor, obtained from the stem cell graft. Every receptor here comes from a human donor who donated a stem cell graft to a child with acute lymphoblastic leukemia. CDR3s include the opening cysteine and the closing phenylalanine or tryptophan. A D gene is named only where the DNA matches it firmly. Some rows have no size entry. The others give once, few or many, or a class for an expanded clone.

D gene | J gene | V gene | clone size | CDR3 protein | CDR3 DNA
NA | TRBJ1-1 | TRBV19 | many | CASSTSFGDRPNTEAFF | TGTGCCAGTAGTACTTCCTTCGGAGACAGACCAAACACTGAAGCTTTCTTT
NA | TRBJ2-7 | TRBV20-1 | many | CSARAGTYEQYF | TGCAGTGCTAGAGCTGGGACCTACGAGCAGTACTTC
NA | TRBJ2-3 | TRBV5-1 | few | CASSFPIGQSTDTQYF | TGCGCCAGCAGCTTTCCCATCGGACAGAGCACAGATACGCAGTATTTT
TRBD1 | TRBJ1-5 | TRBV6-2/TRBV6-3 | many | CASSPGTGAQPQHF | TGTGCCAGCAGTCCCGGGACAGGGGCTCAGCCCCAGCATTTT
NA | TRBJ1-2 | TRBV11-2 | many | CASSLEAGNNYGYTF | TGTGCCAGCAGCTTAGAGGCAGGGAACAACTATGGCTACACCTTC
NA | TRBJ2-5 | TRBV25-1 | many | CASSEWDRRPPQETQYF | TGTGCCAGCAGTGAATGGGATCGGCGTCCACCTCAAGAGACCCAGTACTTC
NA | TRBJ2-2 | TRBV25-1 | many | CASRGQTNTGELFF | TGTGCCAGCCGGGGGCAGACTAACACCGGGGAGCTGTTTTTT
NA | TRBJ2-1 | TRBV20-1 | many | CSAREVGVQIF | TGCAGTGCTAGAGAGGTGGGAGTACAAATCTTC
TRBD1 | TRBJ2-1 | TRBV5-5 | few | CASSLPAGTGAPSSYNEQFF | TGTGCCAGCAGCTTGCCCGCCGGGACAGGGGCCCCTAGCTCCTACAATGAGCAGTTCTTC
NA | TRBJ2-5 | TRBV7-9 | many | CASSLETETQYF | TGTGCCAGCAGCTTAGAAACAGAGACCCAGTACTTC
NA | TRBJ2-3 | TRBV20-1 | many | CSASRDTQYF | TGCAGTGCTAGTCGCGATACGCAGTATTTT
NA | TRBJ1-6 | TRBV15 | NA | CATSRWGASSPLHF | TGTGCCACCAGCAGGTGGGGGGCAAGTTCACCCCTCCACTTT
NA | TRBJ2-5 | TRBV5-6 | many | CASSLRGIQETQYF | TGTGCCAGCAGCTTGAGAGGGATCCAAGAGACCCAGTACTTC
TRBD2 | TRBJ2-5 | TRBV25-1 | few | CASSDSSGGVGVWTQYF | TGTGCCAGCAGTGATTCTAGCGGGGGGGTTGGCGTGTGGACCCAGTACTTC
TRBD1 | TRBJ2-7 | TRBV28 | NA | CASSNPGQVAYEQYF | TGTGCCAGCAGCAACCCGGGACAGGTGGCCTACGAGCAGTACTTC
NA | TRBJ2-7 | TRBV9 | many | CASSAGLGGGHEQYF | TGTGCCAGCAGCGCCGGACTAGGAGGGGGCCACGAGCAGTACTTC
NA | TRBJ2-5 | TRBV20-1 | many | CSAGEDWGLRYF | TGCAGTGCTGGAGAGGATTGGGGGTTAAGGTACTTC
NA | TRBJ2-2 | TRBV7-9 | many | CASTPASNTGELFF | TGTGCCAGCACCCCGGCCTCGAACACCGGGGAGCTGTTTTTT
NA | TRBJ1-6 | TRBV7-9 | NA | CASSLRGTAYNSPLHF | TGTGCCAGCAGCTTGAGGGGCACAGCCTATAATTCACCCCTCCACTTT
TRBD2 | TRBJ2-3 | TRBV29-1 | many | CSVEGTSGRGIF | TGCAGCGTTGAGGGGACTAGCGGGAGAGGAATATTT
NA | TRBJ1-2 | TRBV5-6 | many | CASSRWGDGYTF | TGTGCCAGCAGCCGATGGGGCGATGGCTACACCTTC
TRBD2 | TRBJ2-1 | TRBV2 | many | CASSGEREGLTEQFF | TGTGCCAGCAGTGGAGAGCGGGAGGGCCTTACTGAGCAGTTCTTC
TRBD1 | TRBJ2-5 | TRBV6-1 | NA | CASSDPLGQGGETQYF | TGTGCCAGCAGTGACCCTCTAGGACAGGGAGGAGAGACCCAGTACTTC
NA | TRBJ2-7 | TRBV9 | many | CASSAADITYEQYF | TGTGCCAGCAGCGCCGCGGACATCACCTACGAGCAGTACTTC
NA | TRBJ1-5 | TRBV20-1 | few | CSARDGASRNQPQHF | TGCAGTGCCCGAGATGGGGCTTCGCGCAATCAGCCCCAGCATTTT
NA | TRBJ2-5 | TRBV28 | many | CASSSRKETQYF | TGTGCCAGCAGTTCTAGGAAAGAGACCCAGTACTTC
TRBD2 | TRBJ2-1 | TRBV5-1 | many | CASCVGRVSNEQFF | TGCGCCAGTTGTGTCGGGAGGGTCTCCAATGAGCAGTTCTTC
NA | TRBJ2-3 | TRBV20-1 | many | CSASRDPDTQYF | TGCAGTGCTAGCCGGGACCCAGATACGCAGTATTTT
TRBD1 | TRBJ2-7 | TRBV29-1 | many | CSVMTGGEQYF | TGCAGCGTTATGACAGGGGGCGAGCAGTACTTC
TRBD1 | TRBJ2-7 | TRBV7-8 | many | CASSSHRDRVYEQYF | TGTGCCAGCAGCTCTCACCGGGACAGGGTTTACGAGCAGTACTTC
NA | TRBJ2-5 | TRBV7-9 | many | CASSSEVETQYF | TGTGCCAGCAGCTCAGAGGTGGAGACCCAGTACTTC
NA | TRBJ1-5 | TRBV29-1 | many | CSAVTTRDPNQPQHF | TGCAGCGCTGTGACTACGCGGGACCCCAATCAGCCCCAGCATTTT
TRBD1 | TRBJ2-7 | TRBV27 | many | CASSFTGGLSYEQYF | TGTGCCAGCAGTTTCACAGGGGGCCTCTCCTACGAGCAGTACTTC
TRBD2 | TRBJ2-2 | TRBV5-1 | many | CASSNRLAGASPGELFF | TGCGCCAGCAGCAACCGACTAGCGGGAGCCTCCCCCGGGGAGCTGTTTTTT
NA | TRBJ1-1 | TRBV11-2 | many | CASSFGTNTEAFF | TGTGCCAGCAGCTTCGGGACGAACACTGAAGCTTTCTTT
NA | TRBJ1-5 | TRBV6-5 | many | CASSYGSGRPQHF | TGTGCCAGCAGTTACGGGTCGGGAAGGCCCCAGCATTTT
TRBD2 | TRBJ2-1 | TRBV15 | many | CATSISGMSSYNEQFF | TGTGCCACCAGCATTAGCGGGATGAGCTCCTACAATGAGCAGTTCTTC